This TCR beta chain was obtained from a study of blood T cell repertoires in COVID-19. Assay used: immunoSEQ multiplex PCR; TCRdb lists only in-frame clones, some missing. The sample includes some 250,000 clones, approximately 82% of them seen just once. V shed 4 bases, J shed 5 bases, and the junction held 10 bases outside the gene matches. Germline lookup yields CDR1 SGHRS and CDR2 YFSETQ. The CDR3 runs 15 residues. The sample comprised peripheral blood. The source of this sequence is a woman younger than 30 with acute or convalescent COVID-19. This chain links TRBV5-1 with TRBJ1-2; TRBD1 agrees at 8 bases. Here the CDR3 reads CASSPGRGQEYGYTF. CDR3 sequence (DNA): TGCGCCAGCAGCCCCGGTAGGGGACAGGAGTATGGCTACACCTTC. Full variable domain (outside the CDR3, taken from reference TRBV5-1 and TRBJ1-2): KAGVTQTPRYLIKTRGQQVTLSCSPISGHRSVSWYQQTPGQGLQFLFEYFSETQRNKGNFPGRFSGRQFSNSRSEMNVSTLELGDSALYLCASSPGRGQEYGYTFGSGTRLTVV.